One and the same sample provided the 22 T cell receptor beta chains below, sequenced in a study of blood T cell repertoires in COVID-19. Sequencing was performed with immunoSEQ multiplex PCR; in TCRdb, only in-frame clones are kept and a portion is missing. The data show 300,000 to 350,000 clones, with about four fifths seen just once and 2.5% to 3% held by the top ten. Sequenced material: peripheral blood. These receptors were collected from a man aged 30 to 45 with active or convalescent COVID-19.

This chain links TRBV6-5 with TRBJ1-6, with TRBD1 matching over 7 bases. The CDR3 is 15 residues long. J gave up 9 bases and V 5 bases, and 10 bases lay outside the gene matches. Germline V gives CDR1 MNHEY, CDR2 SVGAGI. This CDR3 reads CASSPSTGYSSPLHF. CDR3 coding DNA: TGTGCCAGCAGTCCTTCGACAGGGTACAGTTCACCCCTCCACTTT.

This CDR3 reads CASSQGARYTF. For the CDR3, the DNA is TGTGCCAGCAGCCAGGGGGCTCGCTACACCTTC. This chain joins TRBV6-5 and TRBJ1-2; TRBD1 agrees at 8 bases. Germline loops: CDR1 MNHEY, CDR2 SVGAGI. CDR3 length equals 11 residues. With V trimmed by 6 bases and J by 9 bases, 3 bases remained unmatched.

The V and J genes are TRBV6-5 and TRBJ1-2; 7 positions match TRBD1. This CDR3 contains 14 residues. Germline V gene data show CDR1 as MNHEY and CDR2 as SVGAGI. The J segment lost 5 bases and the V segment lost 6 bases, leaving 9 bases of the junction unmatched. The CDR3 DNA is TGTGCCAGCAGAGCATCCGGGACAGCATATGGCTACACCTTC. Protein product: CASRASGTAYGYTF.

This clone is a singleton in its sample. The genes are TRBV6-2 or TRBV6-3 and TRBJ2-7, with D tentatively TRBD1 (5 bases). Germline V gene data show CDR1 as MNHEY and CDR2 as SVGEGT. V gave up 0 bases and J gave up 6 bases, with 12 bases separating them. There are 14 residues in the CDR3. The CDR3 sequence: CASSYSPRAVEQYF. CDR3 coding DNA: TGTGCCAGCAGTTACTCCCCCAGGGCGGTCGAGCAGTACTTC.

CDR3 protein: CASSRGLEQFF. The CDR3 region has the DNA TGTGCCAGCAGCCGGGGGCTCGAGCAGTTCTTC. The gene calls are TRBV14 and TRBJ2-1, with D possibly TRBD1 on 6 matching bases. The CDR3 length is 11 residues. Germline V CDR1 and CDR2: SGHDN, FVKESK. V shed 4 bases and J shed 10 bases, with 8 bases lying between them.

Only a few counts were recorded for this clone. The chain employs TRBV14 and TRBJ2-7; D is perhaps TRBD2 (6 bases). The germline V gene has CDR1 SGHDN and CDR2 FVKESK. V was shortened by 1 base and J by 3 bases, with 10 bases between the two germline ends. This CDR3 is built from 14 residues. CDR3 DNA sequence: TGTGCCAGCAGCCAAGGGGACTGGCGCTACGAGCAGTACTTC. Amino acids: CASSQGDWRYEQYF.

The CDR3 DNA is TGTGCCAGCAGCTTCCAAGGAGTGGGCTATGGCTACACCTTC. Residues: CASSFQGVGYGYTF. V and J are TRBV7-2 and TRBJ1-2; the D is unclear. The germline V gene has CDR1 SGHTA and CDR2 FQGNSA. With 3 bases removed from V and 4 bases from J, the gap between germline ends came to 12 bases. The CDR3 consists of 14 residues. The whole variable domain, remainder taken from reference TRBV7-2 and TRBJ1-2, is GAGVSQSPSNKVTEKGKDVELRCDPISGHTALYWYRQSLGQGLEFLIYFQGNSAPDKSGLPSDRFSAERTGGSVSTLTIQRTQQEDSAVYLCASSFQGVGYGYTFGSGTRLTVV.

The chain joins TRBV11-2 to TRBJ2-7, with 12 positions matching TRBD2. Germline lookup yields CDR1 SGHAT and CDR2 FQNNGV. V dropped 5 bases and J dropped 3; count of bases not matched to a gene: 11. The CDR3 is 17 residues long. CDR3 region: CASSNPTSGRNFYEQYF. The DNA of the CDR3 is TGTGCCAGCAGCAACCCGACTAGCGGGAGAAACTTCTACGAGCAGTACTTC.

The V gene is TRBV2, the J gene TRBJ2-3, with D perhaps matching TRBD1 (6 bases). V lost 7 bases to trimming and J lost 2 bases, with 13 bases between them. The CDR3 runs 14 residues. Germline V gives CDR1 SNHLY, CDR2 FYNNEI. CDR3 DNA: TGTGCCAGCAAAACGGACAGTATCACAGATACGCAGTATTTT. Protein sequence: CASKTDSITDTQYF.

The chain carries TRBV2 and TRBJ2-7, with 10 nucleotides matching TRBD1. This CDR3 comprises 15 residues. Germline V CDR1 and CDR2: SNHLY, FYNNEI. J was trimmed by 3 bases and V by 7 bases; bases with no gene match: 9. In DNA, the CDR3 is TGTGCCAGCAAACGGGACAGGGGTTCCCTCTACGAGCAGTACTTC. Translated, it gives CASKRDRGSLYEQYF.

The genes are TRBV5-8 and TRBJ1-5; maybe TRBD1 (5 bases). The CDR3 sequence is 17 residues long. Germline lookup yields CDR1 SGHTS and CDR2 YDEGEE. V lost 4 bases and J lost 5, with 22 bases in between. The CDR3 region has the DNA TGTGCCAGCAGCGGGTCAGGGCGATCGGTTGAGGATCAGCCCCAGCATTTT. This sequence encodes CASSGSGRSVEDQPQHF.

CDR3 DNA sequence: TGTGCCAGCTCACGGCCGACGGGGGGCAACACTGAAGCTTTCTTT. Translation: CASSRPTGGNTEAFF. The chain joins TRBV18 to TRBJ1-1; D possibly corresponds to TRBD1 (6 bases). V dropped 4 bases and J dropped 2 bases, with 14 bases sitting between them. This CDR3 has 15 amino acids. CDR1 is KGHSH and CDR2 is LQKENI in the germline V gene.

This clone was counted a single time. V and J are TRBV7-3 and TRBJ1-1; D unresolved. Trimming took off 5 bases at V and 0 bases at J, with 7 bases between the two ends. There are 13 residues in the CDR3. In germline, CDR1 is SGHTA, CDR2 FQGTGA. CDR3 sequence reads: CASSQDMNTEAFF. DNA of the CDR3: TGTGCCAGCAGCCAAGACATGAACACTGAAGCTTTCTTT. The complete variable domain, with remaining parts taken from reference TRBV7-3 and TRBJ1-1, reads GAGVSQTPSNKVTEKGKYVELRCDPISGHTALYWYRQSLGQGPEFLIYFQGTGAADDSGLPNDRFFAVRPEGSVSTLKIQRTERGDSAVYLCASSQDMNTEAFFGQGTRLTVV.

The CDR3 nucleotides are TGTGCCAGCAGCCGGGCGGGGGACAATGAGCAGTTCTTC. Protein product: CASSRAGDNEQFF. J is TRBJ2-1 and V is TRBV7-8; 7 bases fit TRBD2. Germline V gene sequence: CDR1 SGHVS, CDR2 FQNEAQ. This CDR3 has 13 residues. V was clipped by 5 bases and J by 5 bases; unmatched bases: 3. Looking up the rest from reference TRBV7-8 and TRBJ2-1 gives the full variable domain: GAGVSQSPRYKVAKRGQDVALRCDPISGHVSLFWYQQALGQGPEFLTYFQNEAQLDKSGLPSDRFFAERPEGSVSTLKIQRTQQEDSAVYLCASSRAGDNEQFFGPGTRLTVL.

The rearrangement links TRBV5-1 to TRBJ1-4, with TRBD1 identical over 7 bases. This CDR3 contains 14 residues. CDR1 is SGHRS, CDR2 YFSETQ, per germline. V dropped 0 bases and J dropped 7; count of bases not matched to a gene: 3. The CDR3 DNA reads as TGCGCCAGCAGCTTGGTGGAGGGGGCTGAAAAACTGTTTTTT. Protein product: CASSLVEGAEKLFF.

The chain joins TRBV3-1 (or the pseudogene TRBV3-2) to TRBJ1-3, with a possible D match to TRBD1 (5 bases). V dropped 3 bases and J dropped 2 bases, with 5 bases sitting between them. The CDR3 is 13 residues long. Germline assignment: CDR1 LGHDT and CDR2 YNNKEL (reference sequence). In DNA form, the CDR3 reads TGTGCCAGCAGCCACAGGGCTGGAAACACCATATATTTT. Translation gives CASSHRAGNTIYF.

This chain connects TRBV9 to TRBJ1-2, with TRBD1 identical over 9 bases. There are 15 residues in the CDR3. Germline V gene sequence: CDR1 SGDLS, CDR2 YYNGEE. Germline trimming cut 4 bases from V and 4 bases from J; bases unmatched to any gene: 8. This CDR3 is CASSSGDRETYGYTF. CDR3 DNA: TGTGCCAGCAGCTCAGGGGACAGGGAGACCTATGGCTACACCTTC.

This chain links TRBV27 with TRBJ1-6; D possibly corresponds to TRBD1 (5 bases). Trimming took off 4 bases at V and 4 bases at J, with 14 bases between the two ends. Germline CDR1 is MNHEY and CDR2 is SMNVEV (reference sequence). This CDR3 region has 16 residues. The CDR3 DNA follows: TGTGCCAGCAGTTCCCGGGCCAGGGTTTATAATTCACCCCTCCACTTT. Translated, it gives CASSSRARVYNSPLHF.

V usage is TRBV2 and J usage is TRBJ1-1; no clear D gene. Germline V gene sequence: CDR1 SNHLY, CDR2 FYNNEI. The CDR3 totals 14 residues. Trimming removed 5 bases from V and 4 bases from J, with 14 bases in between. CDR3 coding DNA: TGTGCCAGCAGTACCCTTACTCCCCCCACTGAAGCTTTCTTT. Protein: CASSTLTPPTEAFF.

The V gene is TRBV2, the J gene TRBJ2-7; the match to TRBD2 covers 7 bases. V shed 8 bases and J 3 bases; nucleotides not matched to a gene: 7. CDR3 length: 13 residues. The germline gives CDR1 SNHLY, CDR2 FYNNEI. The CDR3 DNA reads as TGTGCCAGCGGGCGGGAGCTTCACTACGAGCAGTACTTC. Protein sequence: CASGRELHYEQYF.

A few counts support this clone. The rearrangement uses TRBV6-5 and TRBJ2-7; D is undetermined. Germline V gene lookup returns CDR1 MNHEY and CDR2 SVGAGI. The CDR3 is 12 residues long. V shed 7 bases and J shed 6 bases, with 13 bases lying between them. The CDR3 sequence is CASTLYHGEQYF. For the CDR3, the DNA is TGTGCCAGCACCCTCTATCATGGCGAGCAGTACTTC.

In the case of this clone: This CDR3 is also generated by other DNA sequences in the sample. V gene TRBV11-3 combines with J gene TRBJ1-1; the D gene is possibly TRBD1 (5 bases). The V and J ends lost 1 base and 2 bases respectively, with 8 bases between them. This CDR3 has 14 amino acids. Germline V gene sequence: CDR1 SGHNT, CDR2 YENEEA. CDR3 sequence: CASSLGQGNTEAFF. In DNA, the CDR3 is TGTGCCAGCAGCTTAGGGCAGGGAAACACTGAAGCTTTCTTT. Based on the CDR3 plus reference TRBV11-3 and TRBJ1-1, the full variable domain is EAGVVQSPRYKIIEKKQPVAFWCNPISGHNTLYWYLQNLGQGPELLIRYENEEAVDDSQLPKDRFSAERLKGVDSTLKIQPAELGDSAVYLCASSLGQGNTEAFFGQGTRLTVV.